The T cell receptor beta chain under discussion was sequenced for a study of cytomegalovirus exposure and HLA in healthy donors. PCR primers comprised 60 Vbeta and 13 Jbeta primers. Here immunoSEQ multiplex PCR was the method, and the copy in TCRdb shows in-frame clones only, minus some. This sample has 120,000 or so clones, with more than 15% found just once. This TCR derives from a female donor in good health and CMV-seropositive. Sequencing was performed on PBMCs.

The CDR3 region is CASSQPRGYQETQYF. The CDR3 nucleotides read TGTGCCAGCAGCCAACCTAGGGGGTACCAAGAGACCCAGTACTTC. The genes are TRBV28 and TRBJ2-5, with D perhaps matching TRBD1 (6 bases). The CDR3 runs 15 residues. The germline gives CDR1 MDHEN, CDR2 SYDVKM. V lost 6 bases to trimming and J lost 0 bases, with 14 bases between them.